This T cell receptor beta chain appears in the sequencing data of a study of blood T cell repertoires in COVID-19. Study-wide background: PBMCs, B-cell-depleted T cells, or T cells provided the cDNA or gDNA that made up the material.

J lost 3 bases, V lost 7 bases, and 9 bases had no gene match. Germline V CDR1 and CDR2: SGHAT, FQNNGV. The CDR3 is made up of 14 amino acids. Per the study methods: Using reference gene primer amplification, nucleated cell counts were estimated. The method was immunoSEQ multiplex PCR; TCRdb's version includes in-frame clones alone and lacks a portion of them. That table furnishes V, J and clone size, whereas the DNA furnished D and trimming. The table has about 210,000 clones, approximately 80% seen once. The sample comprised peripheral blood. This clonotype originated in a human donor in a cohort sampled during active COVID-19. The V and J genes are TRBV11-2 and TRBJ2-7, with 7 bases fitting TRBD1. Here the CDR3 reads CASIQGDGDYEQYF. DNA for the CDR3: TGTGCCAGCATCCAGGGGGACGGGGACTACGAGCAGTACTTC.